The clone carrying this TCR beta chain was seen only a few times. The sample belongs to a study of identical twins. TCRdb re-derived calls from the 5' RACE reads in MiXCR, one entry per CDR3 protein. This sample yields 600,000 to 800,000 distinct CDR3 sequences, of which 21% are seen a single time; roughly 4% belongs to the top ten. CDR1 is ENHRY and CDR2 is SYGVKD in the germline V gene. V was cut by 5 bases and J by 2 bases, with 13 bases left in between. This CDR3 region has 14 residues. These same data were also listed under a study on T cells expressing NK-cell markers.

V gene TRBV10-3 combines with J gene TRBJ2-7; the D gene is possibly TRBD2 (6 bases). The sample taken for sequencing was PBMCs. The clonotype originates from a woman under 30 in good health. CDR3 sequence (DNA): TGTGCCATCAGTCCGGGAGATAGAGCCTACGAGCAGTACTTC. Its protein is CAISPGDRAYEQYF.